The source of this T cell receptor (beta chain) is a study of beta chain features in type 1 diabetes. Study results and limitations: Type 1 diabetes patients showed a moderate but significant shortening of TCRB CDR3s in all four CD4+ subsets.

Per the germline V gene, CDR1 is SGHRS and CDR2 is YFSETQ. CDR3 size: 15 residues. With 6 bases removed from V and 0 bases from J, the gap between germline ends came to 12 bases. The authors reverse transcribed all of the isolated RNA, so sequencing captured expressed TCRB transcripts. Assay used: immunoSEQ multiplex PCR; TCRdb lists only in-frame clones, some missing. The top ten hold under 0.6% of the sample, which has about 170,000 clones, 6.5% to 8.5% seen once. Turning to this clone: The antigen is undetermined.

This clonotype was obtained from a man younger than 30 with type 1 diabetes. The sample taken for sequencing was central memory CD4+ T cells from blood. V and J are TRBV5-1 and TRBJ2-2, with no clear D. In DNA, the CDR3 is TGCGCCAGCACCGACGGAGCGCCGAACACCGGGGAGCTGTTTTTT. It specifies CASTDGAPNTGELFF.